This T cell receptor (beta chain) was documented in a study of spatial heterogeneity in lung cancer. CDR3 size: 15 residues. The germline V gene encodes CDR1 ENHRY and CDR2 SYGVKD. The germline V and J ends were trimmed by 10 bases and 4 bases, with 20 bases remaining between them. This clonotype was seen at least ten times. A single record per CDR3 protein comes from TCRdb applying MiXCR to the 5' RACE reads. The sample yields 13,000 or so distinct CDR3 sequences, approximately 4% seen once. Stated time point: sample taken at primary tumor resection. The sequencing here drew on PBMCs, taken at surgery. The chain carries TRBV10-3 and TRBJ2-1; D is unclear. This TCR was recovered from a male donor with early-stage non-small cell lung cancer. CDR3 nucleotides: TGTGCCACCTTTCACCAGGACGTCAGTTACAATGAGCAGTTCTTC. This translates into CATFHQDVSYNEQFF.